Listed below are T cell receptor beta chains from one sample, sequenced in a study of molecular identifiers for immune sequencing clone quantification. Each CDR3 protein gets one entry after TCRdb re-called the PCR reads with MiXCR. The sample has a few hundred thousand distinct CDR3 sequences, roughly 24% seen once; the top ten hold about 0.71%. Material: naive CD8+ T cells from blood, with Jurkat cell RNA spiked in. These receptors were obtained from a human donor in good health. Some libraries in this study had Jurkat cell RNA spiked in. The CDR3 runs from the conserved cysteine through the conserved F or W. The D gene is left open where the match is weak. Clone size is shown for a subset of rows, as once, few, many or a class of expanded clone.

D gene	J gene	clone size	V gene	CDR3 protein	CDR3 DNA
NA	TRBJ2-4	NA	TRBV2	CASSEDPKQGLNIQYF	TGTGCCAGCAGTGAAGACCCAAAGCAGGGTCTCAACATTCAGTACTTC
NA	TRBJ1-1	many	TRBV20-1	CSARWGSEAFF	TGCAGTGCTAGATGGGGGTCTGAAGCTTTCTTT
TRBD1	TRBJ1-2	many	TRBV6-5	CASSLGQGAGLYGYTF	TGTGCCAGCAGCCTCGGACAGGGGGCGGGTTTATATGGCTACACCTTC
NA	TRBJ2-7	many	TRBV5-1	CASSLESTKSYEQYF	TGCGCCAGCAGCTTGGAGAGCACTAAATCCTACGAGCAGTACTTC
NA	TRBJ1-6	few	TRBV23-1	CASSRHLLRSPLHF	TGCGCCAGCAGTCGCCATCTACTGCGTTCACCCCTCCACTTT
NA	TRBJ2-7	many	TRBV7-2	CASSEWGRTYEQYF	TGTGCCAGCAGCGAATGGGGCAGAACCTACGAGCAGTACTTC
TRBD1	TRBJ1-1	many	TRBV29-1	CSAGQGEAFF	TGCAGCGCCGGACAGGGTGAAGCTTTCTTT
NA	TRBJ2-7	NA	TRBV20-1	CSARRRDGTYEQYF	TGCAGTGCCCGGCGCCGGGACGGCACCTACGAGCAGTACTTC
TRBD1	TRBJ1-6	NA	TRBV4-1	CASSQEGTGMNSPLHF	TGCGCCAGCAGCCAAGAGGGGACAGGGATGAATTCACCCCTCCACTTT
NA	TRBJ2-7	many	TRBV30	CAWSPLGAGVQYF	TGTGCCTGGAGCCCCCTGGGTGCTGGAGTGCAGTACTTC
NA	TRBJ2-7	NA	TRBV5-4	CASSAPGIGTGPYEQYF	TGTGCCAGCAGCGCCCCAGGCATCGGGACTGGGCCCTACGAGCAGTACTTC
TRBD2	TRBJ2-3	NA	TRBV7-2	CASSISGPSGVTATQYF	TGTGCCAGCAGCATCTCGGGGCCTAGCGGGGTGACAGCTACGCAGTATTTT
NA	TRBJ2-1	NA	TRBV11-3	CASSQIQNEQFF	TGTGCCAGCAGCCAAATTCAGAATGAGCAGTTCTTC
NA	TRBJ1-5	NA	TRBV7-9	CASSRLGARDTQHF	TGTGCCAGCAGCCGCTTGGGGGCGAGAGATACGCAGCATTTT
NA	TRBJ2-7	many	TRBV6-5	CASSYADTLVEQYF	TGTGCCAGCAGTTACGCGGACACCCTCGTGGAGCAGTACTTC
NA	TRBJ2-2	NA	TRBV12-3/TRBV12-4	CASSFGRGTGELFF	TGTGCCAGCAGTTTTGGGCGTGGGACCGGGGAGCTGTTTTTT
TRBD2	TRBJ2-5	few	TRBV7-9	CASRRDYQETQYF	TGTGCCAGCAGGCGGGACTATCAAGAGACCCAGTACTTC
NA	TRBJ2-7	many	TRBV9	CASSVAPDTYEQYF	TGTGCCAGCAGCGTCGCCCCTGACACATACGAGCAGTACTTC
TRBD2	TRBJ2-1	few	TRBV30	CAWSVGTSGYNEQFF	TGTGCCTGGAGTGTAGGGACTAGCGGGTACAATGAGCAGTTCTTC
NA	TRBJ2-3	many	TRBV7-2	CASSPGGVLTDTQYF	TGTGCCAGCAGCCCCGGAGGGGTCCTCACAGATACGCAGTATTTT
NA	TRBJ1-1	NA	TRBV2	CASGEGSRTEAFF	TGTGCCAGCGGTGAGGGGAGTCGGACTGAAGCTTTCTTT
TRBD1	TRBJ1-1	NA	TRBV27	CASSHRGQGSLPMNTEAFF	TGTGCCAGCAGCCATAGGGGACAGGGGTCACTCCCCATGAACACTGAAGCTTTCTTT
TRBD1	TRBJ1-5	many	TRBV28	CASSGRTGNQPQHF	TGTGCCAGCAGTGGACGGACAGGGAATCAGCCCCAGCATTTT
NA	TRBJ2-6	many	TRBV9	CASSVYLGASGANVLTF	TGTGCCAGCAGCGTATACTTGGGGGCATCTGGGGCCAACGTCCTGACTTTC
NA	TRBJ2-1	many	TRBV30	CAWRGYNEQFF	TGTGCCTGGAGGGGCTACAATGAGCAGTTCTTC
NA	TRBJ2-7	NA	TRBV7-9	CASSPGDGLGIEQYF	TGTGCCAGCAGCCCAGGTGATGGTTTGGGTATCGAGCAGTACTTC
NA	TRBJ2-7	NA	TRBV5-1	CASVKGPGSYEQYF	TGCGCCAGCGTCAAAGGTCCAGGCTCCTACGAGCAGTACTTC
NA	TRBJ1-5	many	TRBV28	CASRSRVYSNQPQHF	TGTGCCAGCAGGTCCAGGGTATATAGCAATCAGCCCCAGCATTTT
NA	TRBJ2-3	NA	TRBV11-2	CASSLDSREDTQYF	TGTGCCAGCAGCTTAGACTCCAGGGAGGATACGCAGTATTTT
TRBD2	TRBJ2-1	few	TRBV28	CASSPPPGLAGDNEQFF	TGTGCCAGCAGTCCCCCACCTGGACTAGCGGGGGACAATGAGCAGTTCTTC
TRBD1	TRBJ2-3	many	TRBV29-1	CSVEDRGRSTDTQYF	TGCAGCGTTGAAGACAGGGGGCGAAGCACAGATACGCAGTATTTT
NA	TRBJ2-7	NA	TRBV12-3/TRBV12-4	CASSAVTHEQYF	TGTGCCAGCAGTGCCGTCACCCACGAGCAGTACTTC
NA	TRBJ2-5	NA	TRBV18	CASSSGTTLQETQYF	TGTGCCAGCTCAAGCGGGACAACCCTCCAAGAGACCCAGTACTTC
NA	TRBJ1-1	NA	TRBV19	CASSISENTEAFF	TGTGCCAGTAGTATAAGCGAGAACACTGAAGCTTTCTTT
NA	TRBJ2-3	NA	TRBV3-1	CASRHRQGPTDTQYF	TGTGCCAGCAGACACCGCCAGGGGCCCACAGATACGCAGTATTTT
TRBD1	TRBJ2-3	many	TRBV6-5	CASSYLSGGTDTQYF	TGTGCCAGCAGTTACCTGTCAGGGGGAACAGATACGCAGTATTTT
NA	TRBJ1-1	few	TRBV5-1	CASSSDGATEAFF	TGCGCCAGCAGCTCGGACGGAGCGACTGAAGCTTTCTTT
NA	TRBJ1-1	NA	TRBV12-3/TRBV12-4	CASSLSAEDTEAFF	TGTGCCAGCAGTTTATCCGCAGAGGACACTGAAGCTTTCTTT
NA	TRBJ2-7	many	TRBV29-1	CSVNEGDYEQYF	TGCAGCGTTAATGAGGGAGACTACGAGCAGTACTTC
NA	TRBJ2-3	many	TRBV30	CTLATDTQYF	TGTACCTTAGCCACAGATACGCAGTATTTT
NA	TRBJ2-1	NA	TRBV4-1	CASNQVAGQGEQFF	TGCGCCAGCAACCAAGTAGCGGGACAGGGTGAGCAGTTCTTC
NA	TRBJ2-7	NA	TRBV7-9	CASSREAYEQYF	TGTGCCAGCAGCCGTGAAGCCTACGAGCAGTACTTC
NA	TRBJ2-5	few	TRBV7-2	CASSLAGDGGSETQYF	TGTGCCAGCAGCTTAGCGGGGGACGGGGGCAGTGAGACCCAGTACTTC
NA	TRBJ2-7	few	TRBV7-9	CASSMPGTYEQYF	TGTGCCAGCAGTATGCCAGGGACCTACGAGCAGTACTTC
TRBD2	TRBJ2-1	NA	TRBV5-4	CASSRGLAVRDEQFF	TGTGCCAGCAGCAGGGGACTAGCGGTGCGGGATGAGCAGTTCTTC
NA	TRBJ1-4	NA	TRBV9	CASSVEAGVATNEKLFF	TGTGCCAGCAGCGTAGAGGCAGGGGTTGCAACTAATGAAAAACTGTTTTTT
NA	TRBJ2-3	few	TRBV24-1	CATSDTHSGPVVDTQYF	TGTGCCACCAGTGATACCCACAGCGGGCCCGTGGTAGATACGCAGTATTTT
TRBD1	TRBJ1-2	many	TRBV3-1	CASSQGKDRGGYTF	TGTGCCAGCAGCCAAGGCAAGGACAGGGGCGGCTACACCTTC